Sequencing of this TCR beta chain was carried out in a study of shared clonotypes between healthy human individuals (dated by TCRdb to between 2020 and 2021). Notes on the research overall: A few men and a couple of women, aged 18 to 49 years, made up the cohort. For each donor, CD4 naive and CD4 memory were each run on three plates, CD8 naive on two plates, and CD8 memory on one plate. To estimate repertoire size and how much clonotype sharing occurs between individuals, the study deeply sequenced the blood TCR repertoires of five healthy adults. Libraries were prepared and TCR repertoires were sequenced by different laboratories using diverse techniques, in order to increase sequencing depth and limit assay-specific biases. Leukapheresis yielded between about 0.94 and 9 billion PBMCs per donor.

The V and J ends are trimmed by 5 bases and 0 bases, leaving 17 bases between them. CDR1 and CDR2 (SEHNR, FQNEAQ) derive from the germline V gene (reference sequence). Including cysteine and phenylalanine, the CDR3 has 17 amino acids. The kept DNA is CDR3 alone, 51 bases in frame from the first base. TCR CDR3 regions were amplified from genomic DNA by multiplex PCR using the deep immunoSEQ assay. For each cell subset, the extracted genomic DNA was distributed evenly across all wells of several immunoSEQ 96-well plates, and each plate served as one replicate. Each replicate PCR for sorted subsets received 200 ng genomic DNA, equal to 30,000 or so T cell genomes. Purified libraries were measured with a Qubit 3.0 fluorometer, size-checked on a Bioanalyzer 2100, and measured again with the KAPA Library Quantification kit. Each immunoSEQ 96-well plate was sequenced on its own single-read 150-cycle Illumina NextSeq 550 flow cell. The original pipeline was this. Because the immunoSEQ output included only junctional sequences and no quality scores, the filtering could not be the same as the filtering used for full-length reads. To assign V/J genes and CDR3, sequences were annotated against IMGT germline references using PyIR, a Python wrapper for IgBLAST v1.9. Reads with weak V/J assignments (E-value above 1e-6), missing CDR3, stop codons, out-of-frame junctions, or ambiguous translated residues were removed. A V3J clonotype was defined by an identical inferred V gene, J gene, and CDR3 amino acid sequence. Percentage overlap between repertoires was calculated by dividing the number of shared unique clonotypes by the size of the smaller repertoire. Richness of each repertoire was evaluated using RTK rarefaction, the Chao1 estimator, and Recon v2.1 estimates of unobserved clonotypes. For all TCRbeta clonotypes obtained by the gDNA method from four donors, generation probabilities were computed with OLGA. TCRdb carries this immuneACCESS record with in-frame sequences only. Its versions omit some clonotypes, under half of them owing to an unresolved V gene in the studies checked, with the rest unexplained. From that table come the V and J calls and clone size; the DNA was used to work out D and trimming. Recorded for this sample are over a million clones; roughly 74% of them occurred a single time. 0.5% to 0.65% of the sample is held by the ten biggest clonotypes.

Overall study results and their limits: Rarefaction of sorted-subset datasets indicated incomplete sequencing despite the large sequencing depth. Because the study included only a small number of donors, the genetic and exposure-history diversity represented was limited. Pairwise subsampling indicated that sequencing depth was expected to affect the degree of clonotype sharing among donors. Naive subsets generally had larger estimated clonotype richness than memory subsets did. Only blood was sampled, and tissue TCR repertoires likely differ from those in blood. Across four donors, around 5.4% of naive CD4, approximately 3.6% of naive CD8, approximately 2.5% of memory CD4, and 0.4% of memory CD8 clonotypes were shared. Compared with non-shared clonotypes, the clonotypes found in all four sorted-subset donors had higher generation probabilities.

This clone was seen a handful of times. What antigen it recognizes has not been identified. There are no base qualities to consult, and no much larger clone falls within one base. The donors were healthy, HIV-negative adults with no recently reported acute infections or vaccinations. Only Caucasian adults living in Nashville, Tennessee, USA were represented among the donors. Magnetic negative selection was used to enrich CD4+ T cells, after which naive cells were positively selected on CD45RA and the negative fraction became the memory subset. Blood was obtained by leukapheresis, after which PBMCs were separated by Ficoll-Histopaque density gradient centrifugation and cryopreserved in liquid nitrogen vapor phase. Analytical flow cytometry was used to check the purity and quantity of every magnetically sorted T cell population. Genomic DNA was isolated from every sorted fraction and measured by UV absorbance on a Nanodrop 2000c.

The sequence was obtained from a man younger than 35 in good health. Some clones in this sample may be carry-over from other donors' samples. The rearranged chain carries TRBV7-9 and TRBJ2-4, with the D gene uncertain. The sample was memory CD4+ T cells from PBMCs. Taken with the paper, the label for cell subset or site translates to: CD45RA-negative fraction. CDR3 region: CASSPQGLFPAKNIQYF. The DNA reads TGTGCCAGCAGCCCCCAAGGGCTGTTTCCAGCCAAAAACATTCAGTACTTC. The full variable domain, with segments outside the CDR3 supplied by the reference TRBV7-9 and TRBJ2-4 proteins, appears as DTGVSQNPRHKITKRGQNVTFRCDPISEHNRLYWYRQTLGQGPEFLTYFQNEAQLEKSRLLSDRFSAERPKGSFSTLEIQRTEQGDSAMYLCASSPQGLFPAKNIQYFGAGTRLSVL.